The present T cell receptor (beta chain) was sequenced within a study of PD-L1 blockade in urothelial cancer. Study context: Males with bladder-origin urothelial cancer constituted about 90% of the 29 patients.

As concerns this clone: Antigen: not known.

Produced via immunoSEQ multiplex PCR; TCRdb's table is partial and in-frame only. The sample carries 65,000 to 80,000 clones, roughly 88% recorded once. Time point meaning: pretreatment peripheral blood. Study-level results: Where pretreatment blood TCR clonality fell below the median, better survival was predicted.

CDR3 length equals 14 residues. The J segment lost 7 bases and the V segment lost 3 bases, leaving 4 bases of the junction unmatched. From germline, CDR1 is SGHAT and CDR2 FQNNGV. The chain joins TRBV11-2 to TRBJ2-4; the match to TRBD1 covers 9 bases. The origin of this receptor is a man aged 65 to 79 with urothelial cancer. The sequencing here drew on PBMCs, taken around atezolizumab (anti-PD-L1) treatment. CDR3 DNA sequence: TGTGCCAGCAGCTTGGGACAGGGTGCCAACATTCAGTACTTC. Its protein is CASSLGQGANIQYF.